These 25 T cell receptor beta chains came from one sample sequenced in a study of T cell changes during pregnancy in multiple sclerosis. This table comes from immunoSEQ multiplex PCR, and its TCRdb copy is limited to in-frame clones, with some not included. This table holds tens of thousands of clones, 85% to 95% found once. Here the sequenced sample was peripheral blood, taken in the second trimester of pregnancy. These receptors were collected from a female donor with multiple sclerosis, enrolled in a pregnancy study.

The chain is built from TRBV9 and TRBJ2-7; TRBD2 matches at 7 bases. Trimming removed 0 bases from V and 1 base from J; junction bases left unmatched: 7. This CDR3 region has 16 residues. Looked up from germline, CDR1 is SGDLS and CDR2 is YYNGEE. The DNA for the CDR3 is TGTGCCAGCAGCGTAGGTCTGGGGGGGGAGTCCTACGAGCAGTACTTC. Translation: CASSVGLGGESYEQYF. The complete variable domain, with remaining parts taken from reference TRBV9 and TRBJ2-7, reads DSGVTQTPKHLITATGQRVTLRCSPRSGDLSVYWYQQSLDQGLQFLIQYYNGEERAKGNILERFSAQQFPDLHSELNLSSLELGDSALYFCASSVGLGGESYEQYFGPGTRLTVT.

The sample holds one count of this clone. The CDR3 DNA reads as TGTGCCAGCAGCCGCGCGTTACTGGACAATGAGCAGTTCTTC. This gives the protein CASSRALLDNEQFF. This chain joins TRBV5-6 and TRBJ2-1; D not certain. The CDR3 totals 14 residues. V shed 4 bases and J shed 5 bases, with 13 bases lying between them. Germline V CDR1 and CDR2: SGHDT, YYEEEE.

The sample holds one count of this clone. The chain joins TRBV15 to TRBJ2-7, with unresolved D. CDR1 and CDR2 from the germline V gene are LNHNV and YYDKDF (reference sequence). Between the trimmed V and J ends, which lost 3 bases and 2 bases, there was a span of 8 bases. The CDR3 runs 13 residues. The CDR3: CATSRAETYEQYF. CDR3 DNA sequence: TGTGCCACCAGCAGGGCGGAAACCTACGAGCAGTACTTC.

J is TRBJ2-7 and V is TRBV7-3, with 7 bases aligning to TRBD2. Trimming removed 2 bases from V and 3 bases from J; junction bases left unmatched: 7. This CDR3 is 15 amino acids long. Germline CDR1 and CDR2: SGHTA and FQGTGA. The CDR3 region is CASSLGVGEGYEQYF. The CDR3, as DNA: TGTGCCAGCAGCTTAGGGGTGGGGGAGGGCTACGAGCAGTACTTC. Full variable domain (missing parts from reference TRBV7-3 and TRBJ2-7): GAGVSQTPSNKVTEKGKYVELRCDPISGHTALYWYRQSLGQGPEFLIYFQGTGAADDSGLPNDRFFAVRPEGSVSTLKIQRTERGDSAVYLCASSLGVGEGYEQYFGPGTRLTVT.

This clone is a singleton in its sample. The chain combines TRBV2 with TRBJ1-2, with D perhaps matching TRBD1 (5 bases). Germline CDR1 and CDR2: SNHLY and FYNNEI. The ends were cut back, 8 bases at V and 7 bases at J, with 20 bases in the middle. The CDR3 is made up of 14 amino acids. The CDR3 protein is CASFRGRRASGYTF. CDR3 DNA: TGTGCCAGCTTCCGGGGCCGGAGGGCGAGTGGCTACACCTTC.

This chain joins TRBV9 and TRBJ2-5; 8 nucleotides line up with TRBD1. Looked up from germline, CDR1 is SGDLS and CDR2 is YYNGEE. There are 14 residues in the CDR3. V lost 3 bases, J lost 2 bases, and 3 bases stayed unmatched. The CDR3 sequence: CASSEGTGQETQYF. The CDR3 region has the DNA TGTGCCAGCAGCGAGGGGACAGGACAAGAGACCCAGTACTTC.

This chain uses TRBV11-2 with TRBJ1-1; weak D call: TRBD1 (6 bases). Trimming pared 2 bases from V and 6 bases from J, leaving 13 bases between. There are 14 residues in the CDR3. The germline V gene has CDR1 SGHAT and CDR2 FQNNGV. This CDR3 is CASSLQVQGPEAFF. CDR3 nucleotide sequence: TGTGCCAGCAGCTTACAGGTCCAGGGGCCTGAAGCTTTCTTT.

This clone was picked up one time. The rearrangement uses TRBV2 and TRBJ1-1; D uncertain. V lost 5 bases and J lost 7, with 17 bases in between. Per germline, CDR1 SNHLY and CDR2 FYNNEI. This CDR3 region has 14 residues. In DNA form, the CDR3 reads TGTGCCAGCAGTACCGGGAGCCTTTCGGGTGAAGCTTTCTTT. It encodes CASSTGSLSGEAFF.

This chain connects TRBV29-1 to TRBJ2-7; D gene unclear. V lost 3 bases, J lost 6 bases, and 15 bases lay in between. CDR3 size: 13 residues. Germline CDR1 is SQVTM and CDR2 is ANQGSEA. The CDR3 DNA reads TGCAGCGTTGACTCAGACTCGGCCTCCGAGCAGTACTTC. Protein: CSVDSDSASEQYF.

The chain combines TRBV7-6 with TRBJ1-1, with no clear D. CDR1 is SGHVS and CDR2 is FNYEAQ in the germline V gene. Trimming shortened V by 5 bases and J by 6 bases, and 10 bases separated the two germline ends. This CDR3 has 12 residues. CDR3 sequence reads: CASSPLGPEAFF. CDR3 nucleotide sequence: TGTGCCAGCAGCCCTCTGGGCCCTGAAGCTTTCTTT. Full variable domain (remainder filled in from reference TRBV7-6 and TRBJ1-1): GAGVSQSPRYKVTKRGQDVALRCDPISGHVSLYWYRQALGQGPEFLTYFNYEAQQDKSGLPNDRFSAERPEGSISTLTIQRTEQRDSAMYRCASSPLGPEAFFGQGTRLTVV.

The J gene is TRBJ1-6, the V gene TRBV5-1; 8 bases align to TRBD1. This CDR3 is 14 amino acids long. CDR1 and CDR2 (germline): SGHRS, YFSETQ. The V gene end was trimmed by 2 bases and the J gene end by 9 bases; junction bases not matched to a gene: 4. CDR3 residues: CASSFGQGISPLHF. As DNA, the CDR3 is TGCGCCAGCAGCTTTGGACAGGGCATTTCACCCCTCCACTTT.

V and J are TRBV6-6 and TRBJ1-5; TRBD1 matches at 7 bases. The CDR3 is 16 amino acids. J lost 5 bases, V lost 5 bases, and 12 bases had no gene match. Germline V gene data show CDR1 as MNHNY and CDR2 as SVGAGI (reference sequence). As DNA, the CDR3 is TGTGCCAGCAGTCCCGACAGGGTGTTGGGGGATCAGCCCCAGCATTTT. Its translation is CASSPDRVLGDQPQHF.

The chain is built from TRBV28 and TRBJ2-7; D gene ambiguous. The CDR3 loop spans 12 amino acids. Germline V gene lookup returns CDR1 MDHEN and CDR2 SYDVKM. The V and J ends lost 6 bases and 5 bases respectively, with 11 bases between them. DNA of the CDR3: TGTGCCAGCAGCACGGAGTACGACGAGCAGTACTTC. Amino acid sequence: CASSTEYDEQYF.

This clone was observed a few times. V is TRBV2 and J is TRBJ2-7; a possible D gene is TRBD2 (6 bases). The length of the CDR3 is 14 residues. Germline V gives CDR1 SNHLY, CDR2 FYNNEI. V was pared by 6 bases and J by 5 bases, with 17 bases between. The CDR3 loop is CASSSGLSGNEQYF. The CDR3 DNA sequence: TGTGCCAGCAGCTCGGGACTGAGCGGTAACGAGCAGTACTTC.

The chain links TRBV13 to TRBJ2-7; TRBD1 matches 7 bases. Germline V gene data show CDR1 as PRHDT and CDR2 as FYEKMQ (reference sequence). V lost 5 bases to trimming and J lost 1 base; unmatched junction nucleotides: 2. The length of the CDR3 is 13 residues. In DNA, the CDR3 is TGTGCCAGCAGCCCGGGACAGTCCTACGAGCAGTACTTC. It encodes CASSPGQSYEQYF.

The chain uses TRBV27 and TRBJ2-2, with D hard to call. This CDR3 spans 13 amino acids. CDR1 and CDR2 (germline): MNHEY, SMNVEV (reference sequence). V was cut by 3 bases and J by 5 bases, with 7 bases left in between. The CDR3 protein is CASSFSPTGELFF. CDR3 DNA: TGTGCCAGCAGTTTCTCCCCGACCGGGGAGCTGTTTTTT.

The CDR3 loop is CASSLQSALETQYF. CDR3 nucleotides: TGTGCCAGCAGCTTACAGTCAGCGCTTGAGACCCAGTACTTC. The V call is TRBV7-6, the J call TRBJ2-5; no definite D call. The germline CDR1 and CDR2 sequences are SGHVS and FNYEAQ. V gave up 2 bases and J gave up 5 bases, with 12 bases separating them. The CDR3 runs 14 residues. The full variable domain, in which reference TRBV7-6 and TRBJ2-5 provide the parts outside the CDR3, is GAGVSQSPRYKVTKRGQDVALRCDPISGHVSLYWYRQALGQGPEFLTYFNYEAQQDKSGLPNDRFSAERPEGSISTLTIQRTEQRDSAMYRCASSLQSALETQYFGPGTRLLVL.

The genes are TRBV9 and TRBJ2-1; 14 positions match TRBD2. Germline CDR1 reads SGDLS; CDR2 reads YYNGEE. The trim removed 5 bases at V and 9 bases at J, leaving 7 bases unmatched. The CDR3 is 15 amino acids. The CDR3 DNA is TGTGCCAGCAGTCACGGACTAGCGGGGGGATCTGAGCAGTTCTTC. As protein: CASSHGLAGGSEQFF.

This rearrangement joins TRBV5-1 to TRBJ2-1; the D gene is possibly TRBD1 (5 bases). V was shortened by 0 bases and J by 10 bases, with 5 bases between the two germline ends. The CDR3 totals 11 residues. Germline V gives CDR1 SGHRS, CDR2 YFSETQ. The CDR3 bases are TGCGCCAGCAGCTTGGGGACAGAGCAGTTCTTC. Translation gives CASSLGTEQFF.

The chain links TRBV25-1 to TRBJ2-1, with D hard to call. In germline, CDR1 is MGHDK, CDR2 SYGVNS. V lost 1 base, J lost 9 bases, and 7 bases lay in between. This CDR3 comprises 12 residues. The CDR3 nucleotides are TGTGCCAGCAGTGAATTGGGCTCTGAGCAGTTCTTC. Its translation: CASSELGSEQFF.

This chain joins TRBV6-5 and TRBJ2-5, with D possibly matching TRBD1 (6 bases). Per germline, CDR1 MNHEY and CDR2 SVGAGI. This CDR3 contains 14 residues. The V end lost 6 bases, the J end lost 2 bases, and 13 bases lay between the germline ends. The CDR3 reads CASSYGTLQETQYF. CDR3 DNA sequence: TGTGCCAGCAGCTACGGGACACTGCAAGAGACCCAGTACTTC.

The chain has TRBV2 and TRBJ2-1; possible D gene TRBD2, 6 bases. Looked up from germline, CDR1 is SNHLY and CDR2 is FYNNEI. The CDR3 is 12 amino acids. Trimming removed 4 bases from V and 8 bases from J, with 9 bases in between. CDR3 sequence: CASSGQRDEQFF. The CDR3 DNA sequence: TGTGCCAGCAGTGGACAGCGGGATGAGCAGTTCTTC.

The V call is TRBV4-2, the J call TRBJ1-5; D is perhaps TRBD1 (6 bases). CDR3 length: 14 residues. Germline CDR1 LGHNA, CDR2 YNFKEQ. With 4 bases removed from V and 7 bases from J, the gap between germline ends came to 14 bases. The CDR3: CASSLQGGEQPQHF. CDR3 nucleotides: TGTGCCAGCAGCCTACAGGGTGGAGAACAGCCCCAGCATTTT.

This chain uses TRBV29-1 with TRBJ1-2, with no clear D. The CDR3 contains 15 residues. From germline, CDR1 is SQVTM and CDR2 ANQGSEA. V shed 0 bases and J shed 6 bases, with 17 bases lying between them. The DNA for the CDR3 is TGCAGCGTTGAAGAAACAGCCTTTCCCGCTCATGGCTACACCTTC. It specifies CSVEETAFPAHGYTF.

This rearrangement joins TRBV7-8 to TRBJ2-7; 12 nucleotides match TRBD2. CDR1 and CDR2 from the germline V gene are SGHVS and FQNEAQ. The J segment lost 3 bases and the V segment lost 5 bases, leaving 14 bases of the junction unmatched. This CDR3 has 18 amino acids. CDR3 region: CASSPGLAGTNLFYEQYF. DNA for the CDR3: TGTGCCAGCAGCCCCGGACTAGCGGGGACAAACCTCTTCTACGAGCAGTACTTC.